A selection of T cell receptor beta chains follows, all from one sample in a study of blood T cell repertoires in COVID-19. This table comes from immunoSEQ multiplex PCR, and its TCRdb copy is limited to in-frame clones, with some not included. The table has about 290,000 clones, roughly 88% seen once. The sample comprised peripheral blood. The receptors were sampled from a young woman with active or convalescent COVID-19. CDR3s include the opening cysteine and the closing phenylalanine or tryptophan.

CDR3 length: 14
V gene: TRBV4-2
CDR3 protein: CASSQDQYSYEQYF

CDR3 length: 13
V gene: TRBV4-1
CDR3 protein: CASSQFFAYEQYF

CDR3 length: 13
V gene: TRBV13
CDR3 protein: CASSRQGSYEQYF

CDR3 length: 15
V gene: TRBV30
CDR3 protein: CAWIGAGGAWTEAFF

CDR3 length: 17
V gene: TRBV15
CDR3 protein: CATGDRGKTYSNQPQHF

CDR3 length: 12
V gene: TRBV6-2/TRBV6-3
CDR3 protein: CASRRTGMGYTF

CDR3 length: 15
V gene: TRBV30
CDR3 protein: CAWSGASDGHSEQYF

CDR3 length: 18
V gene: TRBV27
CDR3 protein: CASSLEGLIRISTDTQYF

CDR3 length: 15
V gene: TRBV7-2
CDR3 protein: CASSPSGAQNYGYTF

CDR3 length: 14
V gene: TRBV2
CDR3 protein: CATSSAGYQETQYF

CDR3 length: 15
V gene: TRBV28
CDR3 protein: CASSLFRDRGETQYF

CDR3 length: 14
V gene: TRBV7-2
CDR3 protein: CASSAQTASPGTFF

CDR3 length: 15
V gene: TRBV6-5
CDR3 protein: CASSGGGTVGNTIYF

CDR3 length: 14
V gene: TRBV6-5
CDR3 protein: CASSYRTGVNEQYF

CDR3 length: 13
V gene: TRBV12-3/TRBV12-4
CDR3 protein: CASSPGNGYGYTF

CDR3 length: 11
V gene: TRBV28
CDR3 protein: CASSWPGHFFF

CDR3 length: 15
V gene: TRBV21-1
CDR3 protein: CASNKYRGRSDTQYF

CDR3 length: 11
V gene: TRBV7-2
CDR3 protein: CASSQKYTQYF

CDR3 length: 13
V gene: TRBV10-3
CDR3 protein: CAISVDRGTEAFF

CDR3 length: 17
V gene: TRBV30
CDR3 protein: CAWSEAGGLRSSYEQYF

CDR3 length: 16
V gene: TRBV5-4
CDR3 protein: CASSQPGGLSGNTIYF

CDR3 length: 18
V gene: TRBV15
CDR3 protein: CATSRDRRFGSSYNEQFF

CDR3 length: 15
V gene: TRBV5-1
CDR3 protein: CASSLILGAFYGYTF

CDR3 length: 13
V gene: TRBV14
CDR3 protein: CASSRDTYNEQFF

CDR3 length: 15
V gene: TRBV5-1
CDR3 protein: CASSLVGTSGDEQFF

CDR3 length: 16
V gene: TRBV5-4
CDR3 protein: CASSSAPGQGSSPLHF

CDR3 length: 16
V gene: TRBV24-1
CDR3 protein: CATSESGRLGNQPQHF

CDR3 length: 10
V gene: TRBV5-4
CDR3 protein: CAPRTDGYTF

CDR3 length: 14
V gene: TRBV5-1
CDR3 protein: CASSASPGDYGYTF